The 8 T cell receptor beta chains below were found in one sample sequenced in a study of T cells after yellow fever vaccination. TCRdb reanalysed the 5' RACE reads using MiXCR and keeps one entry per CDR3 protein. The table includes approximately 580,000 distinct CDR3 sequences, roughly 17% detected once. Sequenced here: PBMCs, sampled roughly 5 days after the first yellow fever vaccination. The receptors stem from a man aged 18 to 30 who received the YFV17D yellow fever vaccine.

The CDR3 DNA reads as TGTGCCAGCTCACCAAATTCGGCCTCTGGAAACACCATATATTTT. Protein product: CASSPNSASGNTIYF. This chain connects TRBV18 to TRBJ1-3; no clear D. V was cut by 2 bases and J by 0 bases, with 8 bases left in between. CDR1 is KGHSH, CDR2 LQKENI, per germline. The CDR3 contains 15 residues.

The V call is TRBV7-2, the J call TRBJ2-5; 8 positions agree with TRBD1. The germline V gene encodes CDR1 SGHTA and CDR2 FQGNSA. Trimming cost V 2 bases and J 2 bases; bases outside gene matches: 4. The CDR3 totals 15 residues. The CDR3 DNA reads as TGTGCCAGCAGCTTATTGGACAGGGAACAAGAGACCCAGTACTTC. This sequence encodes CASSLLDREQETQYF.

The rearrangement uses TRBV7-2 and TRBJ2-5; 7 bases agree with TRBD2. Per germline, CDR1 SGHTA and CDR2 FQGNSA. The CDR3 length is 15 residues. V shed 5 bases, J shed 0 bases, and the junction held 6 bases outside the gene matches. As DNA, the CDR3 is TGTGCCAGCAGCCCCTGGCTAGCGGACCAAGAGACCCAGTACTTC. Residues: CASSPWLADQETQYF.

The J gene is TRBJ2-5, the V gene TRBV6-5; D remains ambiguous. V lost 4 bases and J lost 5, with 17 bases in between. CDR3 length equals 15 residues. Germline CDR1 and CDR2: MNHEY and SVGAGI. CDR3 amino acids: CASSWGWRNGETQYF. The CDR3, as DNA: TGTGCCAGCAGTTGGGGATGGCGAAACGGGGAGACCCAGTACTTC.

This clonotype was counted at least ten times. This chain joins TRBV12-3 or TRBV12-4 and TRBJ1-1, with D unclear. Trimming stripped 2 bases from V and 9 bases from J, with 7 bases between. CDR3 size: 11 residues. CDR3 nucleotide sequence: TGTGCCAGCAGTTTATTAGGTCAAGCTTTCTTT. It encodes CASSLLGQAFF.

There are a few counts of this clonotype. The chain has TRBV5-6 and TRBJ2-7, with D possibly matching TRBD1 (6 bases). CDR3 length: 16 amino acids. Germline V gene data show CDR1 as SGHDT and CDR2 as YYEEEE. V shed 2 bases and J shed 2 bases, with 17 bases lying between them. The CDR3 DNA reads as TGTGCCAGCAGCTTTGATCCGGGACACTCCCCCTACGAGCAGTACTTC. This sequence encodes CASSFDPGHSPYEQYF.

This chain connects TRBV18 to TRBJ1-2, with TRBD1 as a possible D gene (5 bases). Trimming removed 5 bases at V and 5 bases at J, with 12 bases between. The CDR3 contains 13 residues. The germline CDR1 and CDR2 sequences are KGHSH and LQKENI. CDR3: CASSDGRGYGYTF. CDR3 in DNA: TGTGCCAGCTCAGATGGGAGGGGATATGGCTACACCTTC.

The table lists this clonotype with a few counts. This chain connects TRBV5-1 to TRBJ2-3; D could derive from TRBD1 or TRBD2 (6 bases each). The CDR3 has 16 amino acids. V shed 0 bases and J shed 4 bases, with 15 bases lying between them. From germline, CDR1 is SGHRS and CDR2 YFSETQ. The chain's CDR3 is CASSLAGARVSDTQYF. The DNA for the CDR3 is TGCGCCAGCAGCTTGGCGGGGGCGCGAGTTTCAGATACGCAGTATTTT. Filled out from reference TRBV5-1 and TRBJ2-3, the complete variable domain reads KAGVTQTPRYLIKTRGQQVTLSCSPISGHRSVSWYQQTPGQGLQFLFEYFSETQRNKGNFPGRFSGRQFSNSRSEMNVSTLELGDSALYLCASSLAGARVSDTQYFGPGTRLTVL.